The clone carrying this T cell receptor (beta chain) was detected once. The data are from a study of blood T cell repertoires in COVID-19. CDR1 and CDR2 from the germline V gene are MDHEN and SYDVKM. The CDR3 has 16 amino acids. The V end lost 8 bases, the J end lost 1 base, and 20 bases lay between the germline ends. The method was immunoSEQ multiplex PCR; TCRdb's version includes in-frame clones alone and lacks a portion of them. The repertoire holds more than 400,000 clones, 80% to 90% seen once, with approximately 3.2% in the top ten. The chain recombines TRBV28 with TRBJ1-1; TRBD1 might be the D (5 bases). Sequences were obtained from peripheral blood. The sequence derives from a human donor in a cohort sampled during active COVID-19. In DNA form, the CDR3 reads TGTGCCAGCGGGTTAACAGGTTTTGGTGGGAACACTGAAGCTTTCTTT. Translated: CASGLTGFGGNTEAFF.